These T cell receptor beta chains were read from a single sample in a study of T-cell reconstitution after alpha-beta-depleted transplantation in children. In TCRdb, the PCR reads were re-called with MiXCR into one record per CDR3 protein. The data hold about 600,000 distinct CDR3 sequences, with over 10% observed a single time. This specimen consisted of PBMCs, mostly from graft donor cells, obtained 360 days after TCRalphabeta/CD19-depleted stem cell transplant. All receptors come from a male patient under 18 who had a stem cell transplant for acute myeloid leukemia, so the T cells may come from the graft donor. Each CDR3 is given with its conserved first and last residue. D genes are given only for firm matches. Size is stated for part of the rows, as once, few or many counts, or as a class when the clone is expanded.

clone_size j_call v_call d_call cdr3_nt cdr3_aa
many TRBJ2-1 TRBV29-1 . TGCAGCGTTTTGCTCTCCTACAATGAGCAGTTCTTC CSVLLSYNEQFF
few TRBJ2-2 TRBV4-2 . TGTGCCAGCAGCCGCACACAGGGAGGGGGCGGGGAGCTGTTTTTT CASSRTQGGGGELFF
few TRBJ2-1 TRBV4-2 TRBD2 TGTGCCAGCAGCCAAGATCCCGGGGGGACTATGTTCGATGAGCAGTTCTTC CASSQDPGGTMFDEQFF
. TRBJ1-5 TRBV12-3/TRBV12-4 . TGTGCCAGCAGTCGCCGGACAATTAATATTAGCAATCAGCCCCAGCATTTT CASSRRTINISNQPQHF
many TRBJ2-1 TRBV24-1 TRBD2 TGTGCCACCAGTGATACGGGAGGTCCCTACAATGAGCAGTTCTTC CATSDTGGPYNEQFF
few TRBJ2-7 TRBV6-2/TRBV6-3 TRBD2 TGTGCCAGCAGTTACCCTAGCGGATTAAGCTCCTACGAGCAGTACTTC CASSYPSGLSSYEQYF
many TRBJ2-7 TRBV29-1 TRBD2 TGCAGCGTTCGACGGGAGGGCCCCCTCAGCGAGCAGTACTTC CSVRREGPLSEQYF
. TRBJ2-7 TRBV6-9 TRBD2 TGTGCCAGCAGTTTTGGGATTCCAACTAGCGGCCAAGGGGAGCAGTACTTC CASSFGIPTSGQGEQYF
. TRBJ2-7 TRBV15 TRBD1 TGTGCCACCAGCAGGAGCCGGGACAGGGGGGTCTACGAGCAGTACTTC CATSRSRDRGVYEQYF
many TRBJ2-1 TRBV4-3 . TGCGCCAGCAGCCCACCCCCCGGCTCGAGCTCCTACAATGAGCAGTTCTTC CASSPPPGSSSYNEQFF
. TRBJ2-1 TRBV28 . TGTGCCAGCAGTTTCGTGGGGCTTGGGCAGTTCTTC CASSFVGLGQFF
. TRBJ1-5 TRBV10-3 . TGTGCCATCAGTGAGCAGGGAGGGCAGCCCCAGCATTTT CAISEQGGQPQHF
few TRBJ2-1 TRBV12-3/TRBV12-4 TRBD1 TGTGCCAGCTGTTTAGCGCTAACGGGACAGGGGTTCCACAATGAGCAGTTCTTC CASCLALTGQGFHNEQFF
. TRBJ2-1 TRBV4-3 . TGCGCCAGCAGCCAAGATGGGAGAGAGCAGTTCTTC CASSQDGREQFF
. TRBJ2-2 TRBV29-1 TRBD1 TGCAGCGTTGGCCGACAGGGAGCCAACACCGGGGAGCTGTTTTTT CSVGRQGANTGELFF
. TRBJ2-1 TRBV7-2 TRBD2 TGTGCCAGCAGCTTACCCAGACTAGCGGGGGTCCACAATGAGCAGTTCTTC CASSLPRLAGVHNEQFF
. TRBJ2-3 TRBV11-2 TRBD2 TGTGCCAGCAGCTGGGAGGGCCTTAGCCCTACAACGGCAGATACGCAGTATTTT CASSWEGLSPTTADTQYF
few TRBJ2-7 TRBV20-1 TRBD2 TGCAGTGCTAGCCCGGGACTAGGACGCCACGAGCAGTACTTC CSASPGLGRHEQYF
few TRBJ2-7 TRBV19 . TGTGCCAGTAGTATACGGGGGCCCTCCTACGAGCAGTACTTC CASSIRGPSYEQYF
many TRBJ2-7 TRBV4-3 TRBD1 TGCGCCAGCAGCCAGATCACAGGGGACTACGAGCAGTACTTC CASSQITGDYEQYF
. TRBJ2-3 TRBV7-8 . TGTGCCAGCAGCTTAGCGCTGAGGCTCTCAGTGGATACGCAGTATTTT CASSLALRLSVDTQYF
few TRBJ2-5 TRBV20-1 . TGCAGTGCTAGAGTCGGGGGCGGCTCGGGGACCCAGTACTTC CSARVGGGSGTQYF
few TRBJ2-3 TRBV27 . TGTGCCAGCAGCGCCCTCGGGCCCCGGTTGGGTAGCACAGATACGCAGTATTTT CASSALGPRLGSTDTQYF
few TRBJ1-1 TRBV12-3/TRBV12-4 . TGTGCCAGCACCTCGAGTGCAGGGGCAGCTTTCTTT CASTSSAGAAFF
. TRBJ2-7 TRBV7-2 TRBD1 TGTGCCAGCAGCTCGGACCTCGGGACAGCGTACGAGCAGTACTTC CASSSDLGTAYEQYF
few TRBJ2-7 TRBV27 . TGTGCCAGCAGGCCGGACAGTTTTTACTACGAGCAGTACTTC CASRPDSFYYEQYF
few TRBJ2-1 TRBV7-2 TRBD2 TGTGCCAGCAGCACACTAGCGGGAGTTTGGAATGAGCAGTTCTTC CASSTLAGVWNEQFF
many TRBJ2-2 TRBV7-3 . TGTGCCAGCAGCCCCCCCTACCCCGGGGAGCTGTTTTTT CASSPPYPGELFF
few TRBJ2-7 TRBV6-2/TRBV6-3 . TGTGCCAGCCCCGAGGTAGGACAGCGGTGGGAGCAGTACTTC CASPEVGQRWEQYF
. TRBJ2-1 TRBV24-1 TRBD2 TGTGGCACCAGTGATTTGCGTGGGACAGGGCCCCCCGGACTAGCGGGAGGAGGGAATGAGCAGTTCTTC CGTSDLRGTGPPGLAGGGNEQFF
. TRBJ2-2 TRBV7-6 TRBD2 TGTGCCAGCAGCGCCACTAGCGGGCATTACACCGGGGAGCTGTTTTTT CASSATSGHYTGELFF
. TRBJ2-7 TRBV30 . TGTGCCTGGAGTGTACGTCGTTTGGCTAGCGACTCCTACGAGCAGTACTTC CAWSVRRLASDSYEQYF
few TRBJ1-1 TRBV5-1 TRBD1 TGCGCCAGCAGCTTGGGGACAGGGGGCTCGGTGAACACTGAAGCTTTCTTT CASSLGTGGSVNTEAFF
few TRBJ2-3 TRBV20-1 . TGCAGTGTTCGTTTCGGGGCTTCTAGCACAGATACGCAGTATTTT CSVRFGASSTDTQYF
few TRBJ2-3 TRBV11-2 . TGTGCCAGCAGCATTAGCGGAGCCTGGACTAGCACAGATACGCAGTATTTT CASSISGAWTSTDTQYF
many TRBJ2-7 TRBV15 TRBD1 TGTGCCACCAGCAGAGACCAGGGACAGAGCATCTCCTACGAGCAGTACTTC CATSRDQGQSISYEQYF
few TRBJ1-1 TRBV7-3 . TGTGCCAGCAGTTTAACGGTAGGGGTGTCAGCATGGTTGAACACTGAAGCTTTCTTT CASSLTVGVSAWLNTEAFF
few TRBJ2-7 TRBV20-1 . TGCAGTGCTCAAACCCCCTACGAGCAGTACTTC CSAQTPYEQYF
few TRBJ2-7 TRBV29-1 TRBD1 TGCAGCGTTGGACCGACAGGGACCTACGAGCAGTACTTC CSVGPTGTYEQYF
few TRBJ2-3 TRBV30 TRBD1 TGTGCCTGGAACGCAGGGGGACCAGATACGCAGTATTTT CAWNAGGPDTQYF
. TRBJ2-1 TRBV7-2 TRBD1 TGTGCCAGCAGCTTACTTACTGACAGGGGGTCGGAGCAGTTCTTC CASSLLTDRGSEQFF
. TRBJ2-3 TRBV4-3 TRBD2 TGCGCCAGCAGCCAAGTACGGCTAGCGGGAGCTGCAGATACGCAGTATTTT CASSQVRLAGAADTQYF
few TRBJ2-7 TRBV7-9 TRBD2 TGTGCCAGCAGCTTAGACCCACTAGCGGCCTCCTACGAGCAGTACTTC CASSLDPLAASYEQYF
few TRBJ2-2 TRBV7-9 . TGTGCCAGCAGCCGGGCCCTAGCGAACACCGGGGAGCTGTTTTTT CASSRALANTGELFF
. TRBJ2-5 TRBV12-3/TRBV12-4 TRBD2 TGTGCCAGCAGTTTAGTCGGTAGCGGGACCCTTTTGGGCGAGACCCAGTACTTC CASSLVGSGTLLGETQYF
. TRBJ2-1 TRBV12-3/TRBV12-4 . TGTGCCAGCAGTTTAGAGGTACGGCTAGCGACCTACAATGAGCAGTTCTTC CASSLEVRLATYNEQFF
. TRBJ2-7 TRBV3-1 . TGTGCCAGCAGCCCTGAGAACGACAGACGCGAGCAGTACTTC CASSPENDRREQYF
. TRBJ2-7 TRBV6-2/TRBV6-3 TRBD2 TGTGCCAGCAGCAGACCGGGCAGCGGGGGTTACGAGCAGTACTTC CASSRPGSGGYEQYF
few TRBJ2-5 TRBV12-3/TRBV12-4 . TGTGCCAGCAGACACAGGCCCCGACAAGAGACCCAGTACTTC CASRHRPRQETQYF
. TRBJ1-4 TRBV30 . TGTGCCTGGAGTGCAACCGATGAAAAACTGTTTTTT CAWSATDEKLFF
many TRBJ2-2 TRBV5-1 TRBD2 TGCGCCAGCAGCTTGACCGGGACTAGCGGGGGGGCCCACACCGGGGAGCTGTTTTTT CASSLTGTSGGAHTGELFF
many TRBJ2-7 TRBV3-1 . TGTGCCAGCAGCCAAGGTGGGAGGGAGCAGTACTTC CASSQGGREQYF
few TRBJ1-1 TRBV7-7 TRBD1 TGTGCTAGCAGCCAAACCTCCCCGACAGGGGACACTGAAGCTTTCTTT CASSQTSPTGDTEAFF
. TRBJ2-3 TRBV7-9 TRBD2 TGTGCCAGCAGCCCAAGGGTCCGGGGGAGGGCCCCAGATACGCAGTATTTT CASSPRVRGRAPDTQYF
. TRBJ1-5 TRBV30 . TGTGCCTGGAGTCTGCTTTATAGCAATCAGCCCCAGCATTTT CAWSLLYSNQPQHF
. TRBJ2-1 TRBV7-8 . TGTGCAGGGGCCGGACGGGAGAGTCTCAATGAGCAGTTCTTC CAGAGRESLNEQFF
. TRBJ2-5 TRBV29-1 . TGCAGCGTTGAAAGGGACACCCAAGAGACCCAGTACTTC CSVERDTQETQYF
few TRBJ2-5 TRBV19 . TGTGCCAGTAGTCCCAAGGCGGGGCGCCAAGAGACCCAGTACTTC CASSPKAGRQETQYF
many TRBJ2-7 TRBV7-6 . TGTGCCAGCAGCCGGACCTCACATGGCTACGAGCAGTACTTC CASSRTSHGYEQYF
few TRBJ2-7 TRBV7-8 TRBD2 TGTGCCAGCAGCTTAATGGGGAGCGGGGGGATCTCCTACGAGCAGTACTTC CASSLMGSGGISYEQYF